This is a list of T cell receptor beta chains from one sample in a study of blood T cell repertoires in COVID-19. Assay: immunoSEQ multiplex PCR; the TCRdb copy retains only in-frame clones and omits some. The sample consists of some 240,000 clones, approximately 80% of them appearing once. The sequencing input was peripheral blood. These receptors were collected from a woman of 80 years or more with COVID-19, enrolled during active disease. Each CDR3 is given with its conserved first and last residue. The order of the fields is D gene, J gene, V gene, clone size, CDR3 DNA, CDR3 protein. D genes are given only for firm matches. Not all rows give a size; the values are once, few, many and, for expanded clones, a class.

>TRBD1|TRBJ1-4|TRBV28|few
TGTGCCAGCAGTCCACCGGGACAGGGGACCGAAAAACTGTTTTTT
CASSPPGQGTEKLFF
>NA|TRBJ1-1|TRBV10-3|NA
TGTGCCATCAGCACAGCGAACACTGAAGCTTTCTTT
CAISTANTEAFF
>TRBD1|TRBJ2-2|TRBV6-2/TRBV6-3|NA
TGTGCCAGCAGCCGACAGGGGCAGACCGGGGAGCTGTTTTTT
CASSRQGQTGELFF
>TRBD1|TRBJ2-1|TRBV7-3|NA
TGTGCCAGCAGCCGTAGGGGGACAGGGGGCATCGATGAGCAGTTCTTC
CASSRRGTGGIDEQFF
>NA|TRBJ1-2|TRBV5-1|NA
TGCGCCAGCAGCTTGGCAATGTATGGCTACACCTTC
CASSLAMYGYTF
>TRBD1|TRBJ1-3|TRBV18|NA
TGTGCCAGCTCACCCGCCGGGACAGCTCCCTACACCATATATTTT
CASSPAGTAPYTIYF
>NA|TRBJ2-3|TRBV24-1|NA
TGTGCCACCAGTGAGTCAGGGGCGAGCACAGATACGCAGTATTTT
CATSESGASTDTQYF
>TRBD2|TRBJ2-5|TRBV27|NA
TGTGCCAGCAGCCGAGCGGGGGTAGCCCAAGAGACCCAGTACTTC
CASSRAGVAQETQYF
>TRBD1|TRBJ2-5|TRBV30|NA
TGTGCCTGGACGACAGGGCTCCAAGAGACCCAGTACTTC
CAWTTGLQETQYF
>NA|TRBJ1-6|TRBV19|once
TGTGCCAGTAGTATCCCCGGGAGTTCACCCCTCCACTTT
CASSIPGSSPLHF
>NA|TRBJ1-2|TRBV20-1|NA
TGCAGTGCTAGTGTCGAACAGGGACTAAGGGGCTATGGCTACACCTTC
CSASVEQGLRGYGYTF
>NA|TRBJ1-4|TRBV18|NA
TGTGCCAGCTCACCAGGGGCAGGGGAGAACGAAAAACTGTTTTTT
CASSPGAGENEKLFF
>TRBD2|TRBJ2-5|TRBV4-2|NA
TGTGCCAGCAGCCAATTAGCGGGGGGACAAGAGACCCAGTACTTC
CASSQLAGGQETQYF
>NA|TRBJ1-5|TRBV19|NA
TGTGCCAGTAGTATAGGAGTTTCGCAGGTCGCTCAGCCCCAGCATTTT
CASSIGVSQVAQPQHF
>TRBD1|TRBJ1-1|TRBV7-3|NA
TGTGCCAGCAGCTTAGAGGGGTCGACAGGGAAGGGTGAAGCTTTCTTT
CASSLEGSTGKGEAFF
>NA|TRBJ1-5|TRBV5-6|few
TGTGCCAGCAGTGGGAGGGGTCAGCCCCAGCATTTT
CASSGRGQPQHF